This T cell receptor beta chain was retrieved from a study of T cell responses to AZD1222 COVID-19 vaccine. Germline CDR1 reads MNHEY; CDR2 reads SMNVEV (reference sequence). Trimming cost V 7 bases and J 0 bases, with 13 bases left between them. The CDR3 runs to 15 residues. The assay was immunoSEQ multiplex PCR, and TCRdb's table has in-frame clones only and misses some. Of some 100,000 clones in the sample, roughly 87% were seen once. This chain uses TRBV27 with TRBJ2-1, with unresolved D. The sample consisted of peripheral blood, taken on day 0 of AZD1222 vaccination. The clonotype comes from an adult in good health. The CDR3 loop reads CASKGGGSSYNEQFF. CDR3 bases: TGTGCCAGCAAGGGCGGCGGAAGCTCCTACAATGAGCAGTTCTTC.